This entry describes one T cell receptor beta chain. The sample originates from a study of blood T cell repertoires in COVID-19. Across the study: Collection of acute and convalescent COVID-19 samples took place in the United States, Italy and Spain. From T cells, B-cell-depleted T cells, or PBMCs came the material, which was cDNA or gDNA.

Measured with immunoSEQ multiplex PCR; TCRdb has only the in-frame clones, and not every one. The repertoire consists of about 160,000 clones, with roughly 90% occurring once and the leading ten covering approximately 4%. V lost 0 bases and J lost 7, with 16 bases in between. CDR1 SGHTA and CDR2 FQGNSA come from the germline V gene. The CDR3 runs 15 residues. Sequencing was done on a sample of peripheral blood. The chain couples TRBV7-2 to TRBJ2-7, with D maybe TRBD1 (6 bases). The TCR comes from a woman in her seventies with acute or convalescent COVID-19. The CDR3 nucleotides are TGTGCCAGCAGCTTAGCGGCGACAGGCTTGGGGGAGCAGTACTTC. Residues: CASSLAATGLGEQYF.